Each of the 16 T cell receptor beta chains below was sequenced from the same sample in a study of blood T cell repertoires in COVID-19 (dated by TCRdb to 2018 to 2020). Preparation of the library involved the immunoSEQ multiplex PCR assay. TCRdb holds this immuneACCESS table with in-frame rearrangements only. Some clones are missing; in checked studies, unresolved V genes explain under half, and the rest has no known cause. The sample table records over 150,000 clones; about 80% of these occur just once. The ten largest clones represent about 26% of the sample. The sample taken for sequencing was peripheral blood. The receptors were gathered from a woman between 65 and 79 years old with acute or convalescent COVID-19.

The chain couples TRBV6-5 to TRBJ1-1; no firm D call. There are 11 residues in the CDR3. Germline V gene lookup returns CDR1 MNHEY and CDR2 SVGAGI. Trimming removed 6 bases at V and 4 bases at J, with 6 bases between. CDR3 nucleotide sequence: TGTGCCAGCAGGGAGGGCACTGAAGCTTTCTTT. Protein sequence: CASREGTEAFF.

This clone has just a few counts. This rearrangement joins TRBV7-3 to TRBJ1-1; 9 positions match TRBD1. The CDR3 sequence is 13 residues long. Germline V gene sequence: CDR1 SGHTA, CDR2 FQGTGA. The ends lost 4 bases at V and 7 bases at J; junction bases unmatched: 4. The CDR3 coding sequence is TGTGCCAGCAGCTCGGACAGGGGCCTTGAAGCTTTCTTT. Its translation is CASSSDRGLEAFF. Drawing the rest from reference TRBV7-3 and TRBJ1-1, the complete variable domain is GAGVSQTPSNKVTEKGKYVELRCDPISGHTALYWYRQSLGQGPEFLIYFQGTGAADDSGLPNDRFFAVRPEGSVSTLKIQRTERGDSAVYLCASSSDRGLEAFFGQGTRLTVV.

The V and J genes are TRBV5-1 and TRBJ2-5; D may be TRBD2 (6 bases). CDR3 length: 14 amino acids. Germline V CDR1 and CDR2: SGHRS, YFSETQ. The germline V and J ends were trimmed by 4 bases and 2 bases, with 12 bases remaining between them. CDR3 in DNA: TGCGCCAGCAGCCCGTCGGGACTGCAAGAGACCCAGTACTTC. Protein: CASSPSGLQETQYF.

The chain uses TRBV7-3 and TRBJ2-1; 8 nucleotides align to TRBD1. CDR1 is SGHTA and CDR2 is FQGTGA in the germline V gene. J was trimmed by 9 bases and V by 2 bases; bases with no gene match: 3. This CDR3 contains 13 residues. This CDR3 is CASSLVGQGEQFF. The CDR3 nucleotides read TGTGCCAGCAGCTTAGTCGGACAGGGTGAGCAGTTCTTC.

V gene TRBV19 combines with J gene TRBJ2-1, with a tentative D call TRBD1 (6 bases). CDR1 LNHDA and CDR2 SQIVND come from the germline V gene (reference sequence). The V and J ends lost 5 bases and 0 bases respectively, with 14 bases between them. The CDR3 has 16 amino acids. The CDR3 region is CASSDRQSSSYNEQFF. CDR3 in DNA: TGTGCCAGTAGTGACAGGCAAAGCAGCTCCTACAATGAGCAGTTCTTC.

The chain employs TRBV2 and TRBJ2-2; 7 positions agree with TRBD1. Germline V gives CDR1 SNHLY, CDR2 FYNNEI. V lost 6 bases to trimming and J lost 0 bases; unmatched junction nucleotides: 7. This CDR3 is built from 16 residues. The CDR3 loop reads CASRPTGTANTGELFF. As DNA, the CDR3 is TGTGCCAGCAGACCCACCGGGACAGCGAACACCGGGGAGCTGTTTTTT. Variable domain in full (rest from reference TRBV2 and TRBJ2-2): EPEVTQTPSHQVTQMGQEVILRCVPISNHLYFYWYRQILGQKVEFLVSFYNNEISEKSEIFDDQFSVERPDGSNFTLKIRSTKLEDSAMYFCASRPTGTANTGELFFGEGSRLTVL.

The chain joins TRBV2 to TRBJ2-7, with 12 bases matching TRBD2. The CDR3 loop spans 15 amino acids. Germline assignment: CDR1 SNHLY and CDR2 FYNNEI. V gave up 5 bases and J gave up 2 bases; unmatched junction bases: 4. CDR3 bases: TGTGCCAGCAGTCCCACTAGCGGGAGGACCTACGAGCAGTACTTC. Amino acid sequence: CASSPTSGRTYEQYF.

This sequence joins TRBV4-2 and TRBJ1-6; D is perhaps TRBD1 (5 bases). Germline CDR1 and CDR2: LGHNA and YNFKEQ. This CDR3 comprises 16 residues. Trimming left V 2 bases short and J 7 bases short, with 15 bases between. CDR3: CASSQTTGIGNSPLHF. The DNA of the CDR3 is TGTGCCAGCAGCCAAACTACAGGTATCGGGAATTCACCCCTCCACTTT.

The CDR3 sequence is CSASDRDIQYF. The DNA for the CDR3 is TGCAGTGCTTCGGACAGGGACATTCAGTACTTC. The gene calls are TRBV20-1 and TRBJ2-4; 8 nucleotides agree with TRBD1. The CDR3 is 11 residues long. V gave up 5 bases and J gave up 8 bases; unmatched junction bases: 2. Germline V gene sequence: CDR1 DFQATT, CDR2 SNEGSKA (reference sequence).

The J gene is TRBJ2-5, the V gene TRBV10-2; 12 bases map to TRBD2. V trimming: 9 bases; J trimming: 1 base; junction bases outside the gene matches: 9. The CDR3 consists of 16 residues. Per the germline V gene, CDR1 is WSHSY and CDR2 is SAAADI. In DNA, the CDR3 is TGCGCCAGACTAGCGGGAGGTTCCTTTTTCCAAGAGACCCAGTACTTC. Translation: CARLAGGSFFQETQYF.

The CDR3 sequence: CASRERLQETQYF. The CDR3 coding sequence is TGTGCCAGCAGGGAGCGGCTCCAAGAGACCCAGTACTTC. The chain joins TRBV2 to TRBJ2-5; maybe TRBD2 (5 bases). The CDR3 runs to 13 residues. The germline CDR1 and CDR2 sequences are SNHLY and FYNNEI. The V end lost 6 bases, the J end lost 1 base, and 9 bases lay between the germline ends.

In this sample, this clone turned up once. The V gene is TRBV15, the J gene TRBJ2-1; 10 nucleotides match TRBD2. The junction had 5 bases not matched to a gene; V was cut back by 0 bases and J by 9 bases. Germline values: CDR1 LNHNV, CDR2 YYDKDF (reference sequence). The CDR3 contains 15 residues. The DNA of the CDR3 is TGTGCCACCAGCAGAGACCTAGCGGGAGCCCCTGAGCAGTTCTTC. This translates into CATSRDLAGAPEQFF.

The chain is built from TRBV30 and TRBJ1-1; D gene uncertain. The CDR3 loop spans 13 amino acids. V was cut by 2 bases and J by 3 bases, with 10 bases left in between. Germline assignment: CDR1 GTSNPN and CDR2 SVGIG (reference sequence). The CDR3 nucleotides are TGTGCCTGGAGTTTCCAAACGGACACTGAAGCTTTCTTT. As protein: CAWSFQTDTEAFF.

The chain links TRBV3-1 (or the pseudogene TRBV3-2) to TRBJ2-6; a weak D match, TRBD2 (6 bases). Per germline, CDR1 LGHDT and CDR2 YNNKEL (reference sequence). V lost 3 bases to trimming and J lost 0 bases, with 12 bases between them. This CDR3 contains 17 residues. CDR3 sequence reads: CASSHLSGGSGANVLTF. The CDR3 bases are TGTGCCAGCAGCCACCTATCCGGGGGCTCTGGGGCCAACGTCCTGACTTTC.

This chain uses TRBV11-2 with TRBJ2-3; 9 nucleotides line up with TRBD2. In germline, CDR1 is SGHAT, CDR2 FQNNGV. This CDR3 has 17 residues. Trimming cost V 1 base and J 2 bases; bases outside gene matches: 7. CDR3 bases: TGTGCCAGCAGCTTAGTCCCTAGCGGGGACTTCACAGATACGCAGTATTTT. This sequence encodes CASSLVPSGDFTDTQYF.

This rearrangement joins TRBV14 to TRBJ2-7, with 10 positions matching TRBD1. J gave up 7 bases and V 3 bases, and 6 bases lay outside the gene matches. This CDR3 contains 14 residues. Per germline, CDR1 SGHDN and CDR2 FVKESK. The CDR3 DNA follows: TGTGCCAGCAGCCATGCGACAGGGGGCCGGGAGCAGTACTTC. Translated: CASSHATGGREQYF.